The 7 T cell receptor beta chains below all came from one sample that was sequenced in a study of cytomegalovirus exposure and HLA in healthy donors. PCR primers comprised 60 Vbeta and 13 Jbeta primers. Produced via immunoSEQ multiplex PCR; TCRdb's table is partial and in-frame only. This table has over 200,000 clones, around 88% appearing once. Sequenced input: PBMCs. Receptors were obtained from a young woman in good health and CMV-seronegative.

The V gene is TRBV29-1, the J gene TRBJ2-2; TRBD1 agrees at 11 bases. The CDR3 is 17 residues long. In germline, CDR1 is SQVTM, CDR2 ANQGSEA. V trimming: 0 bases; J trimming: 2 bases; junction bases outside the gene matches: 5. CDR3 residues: CSVEEGGQGANTGELFF. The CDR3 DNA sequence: TGCAGCGTTGAAGAGGGAGGACAGGGGGCCAACACCGGGGAGCTGTTTTTT.

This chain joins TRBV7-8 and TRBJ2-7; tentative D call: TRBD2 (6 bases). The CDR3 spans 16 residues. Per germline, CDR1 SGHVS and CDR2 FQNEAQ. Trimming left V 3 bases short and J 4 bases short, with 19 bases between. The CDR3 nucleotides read TGTGCCAGCAGCTTTGCCGGGGGACTGGACGATTACGAGCAGTACTTC. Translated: CASSFAGGLDDYEQYF.

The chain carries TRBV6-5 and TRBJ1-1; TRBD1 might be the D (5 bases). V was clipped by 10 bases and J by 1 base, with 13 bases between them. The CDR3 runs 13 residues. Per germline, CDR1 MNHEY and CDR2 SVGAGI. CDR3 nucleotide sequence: TGTGCCACCATTCCAGACAGGAACACTGAAGCTTTCTTT. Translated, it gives CATIPDRNTEAFF.

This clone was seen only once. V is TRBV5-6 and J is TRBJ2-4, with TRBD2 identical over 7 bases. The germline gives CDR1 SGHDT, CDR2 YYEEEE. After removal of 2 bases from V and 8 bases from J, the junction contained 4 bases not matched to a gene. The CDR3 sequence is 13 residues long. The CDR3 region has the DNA TGTGCCAGCAGCTTATGGGGGGGAGACATTCAGTACTTC. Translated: CASSLWGGDIQYF.

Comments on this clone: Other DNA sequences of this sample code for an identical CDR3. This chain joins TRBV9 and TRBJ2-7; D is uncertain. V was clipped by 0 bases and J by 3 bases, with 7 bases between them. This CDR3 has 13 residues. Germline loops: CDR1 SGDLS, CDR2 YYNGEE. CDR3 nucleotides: TGTGCCAGCAGCGTAGGGCAGAACTACGAGCAGTACTTC. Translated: CASSVGQNYEQYF.

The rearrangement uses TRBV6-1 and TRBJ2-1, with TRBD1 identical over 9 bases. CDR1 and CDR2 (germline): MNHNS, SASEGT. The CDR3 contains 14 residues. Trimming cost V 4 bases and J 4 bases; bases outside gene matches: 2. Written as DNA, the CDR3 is TGTGCCAGCAGTGGACAGGGGGAATACAATGAGCAGTTCTTC. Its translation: CASSGQGEYNEQFF.

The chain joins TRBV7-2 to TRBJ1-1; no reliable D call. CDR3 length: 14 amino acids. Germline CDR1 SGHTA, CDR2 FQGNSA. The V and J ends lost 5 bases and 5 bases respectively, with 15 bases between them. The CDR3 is CASSLTRRGTEAFF. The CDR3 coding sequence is TGTGCCAGCAGCCTGACAAGAAGAGGGACTGAAGCTTTCTTT. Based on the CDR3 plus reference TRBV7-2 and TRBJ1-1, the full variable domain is GAGVSQSPSNKVTEKGKDVELRCDPISGHTALYWYRQSLGQGLEFLIYFQGNSAPDKSGLPSDRFSAERTGGSVSTLTIQRTQQEDSAVYLCASSLTRRGTEAFFGQGTRLTVV.